This T cell receptor beta chain is from a study of T cells in Graves' hyperthyroidism and ophthalmopathy. Amplification of TCR beta CDR3 regions used RNA as the template. Researchers ran a first-round RT-PCR on the TCR CDR3 using the HTBI primer set. TCRdb re-derived calls from the multiplex PCR reads in MiXCR, one entry per CDR3 protein. The sample carries some 350,000 distinct CDR3 sequences, roughly 19% recorded once. Uncontrolled infection, other autoimmune disease, pregnancy or lactation excluded patients. Diagnostic decisions used clinical symptoms, serum thyroxine and TRAb, thyroid ultrasound and orbital computed tomography. This sample holds PBMCs from 9.5 to 10 ml fresh peripheral blood. Whole-study findings and limits: Ophthalmopathy was separated from stable hyperthyroidism by a 13 V-J model.

Worth noting for this clonotype: Its matching antigen is unknown.

The germline gives CDR1 SGHAT, CDR2 FQNNGV. The V gene lost 5 bases and the J gene lost 2 bases, with 24 bases spanning the gap. CDR3 length: 18 residues. Sequenced input: blood. This sequence joins TRBV11-2 and TRBJ2-5; possibly TRBD1 or TRBD2 for D (5 bases each). The receptor's source is a woman aged 18-29 years with Graves' hyperthyroidism. The CDR3 loop is CASSLRDAGFLLQETQYF. CDR3 bases: TGTGCCAGCAGCCTCCGGGACGCCGGTTTCCTTTTACAAGAGACCCAGTACTTC.